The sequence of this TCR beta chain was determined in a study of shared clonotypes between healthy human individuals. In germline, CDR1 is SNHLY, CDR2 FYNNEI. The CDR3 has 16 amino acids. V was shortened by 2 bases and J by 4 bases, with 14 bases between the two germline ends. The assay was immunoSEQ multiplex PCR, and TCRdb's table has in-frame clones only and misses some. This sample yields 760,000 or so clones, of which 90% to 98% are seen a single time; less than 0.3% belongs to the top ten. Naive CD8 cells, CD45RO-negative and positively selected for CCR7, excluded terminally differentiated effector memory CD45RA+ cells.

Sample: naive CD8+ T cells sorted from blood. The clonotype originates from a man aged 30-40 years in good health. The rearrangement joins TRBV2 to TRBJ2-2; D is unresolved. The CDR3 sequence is CASSERAPLFTGELFF. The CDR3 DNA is TGTGCCAGCAGTGAAAGGGCCCCCCTATTCACCGGGGAGCTGTTTTTT.